Presented here are 10 T cell receptor beta chains from one specimen sequenced in a study of metastatic and nonmetastatic thyroid tumors. Prior to thyroid surgery, none of the patients had received any treatment. From the PCR reads, TCRdb re-called clones with MiXCR. Of more than 30,000 clones in the sample, about 21% were seen once. Sequenced material: blood. These receptors all stem from a female donor with papillary thyroid cancer or a benign thyroid nodule (not recorded which). Some clones in this sample may be carry-over from other donors' samples.

This clone was counted many times. The junction departs from the called germline gene at one end, perhaps through a read error. The rearrangement joins TRBV7-7 to TRBJ1-6, with D possibly TRBD1 on 6 matching bases. The CDR3 is made up of 13 amino acids. From germline, CDR1 is SSHAT and CDR2 FNYEAQ (reference sequence). CDR3: CASSTGYNSPLHF. CDR3 nucleotides: TGTGCTAGCAGCACAGGGTATAATTCACCCCTCCACTTT.

There are a few counts of this clone. The rearrangement uses TRBV12-3 or TRBV12-4 and TRBJ1-1, with 11 bases matching TRBD1. The ends lost 8 bases at V and 5 bases at J; junction bases unmatched: 13. This CDR3 has 16 residues. CDR3 DNA: TGTGCCAGCGTCCGGGACAGGGGGATGGGGATAACTGAAGCTTTCTTT. Residues: CASVRDRGMGITEAFF.

The genes are TRBV5-1 and TRBJ2-2; 9 positions agree with TRBD2. This CDR3 has 15 residues. V was pared by 4 bases and J by 2 bases, with 3 bases of the junction left unmatched. Per the germline V gene, CDR1 is SGHRS and CDR2 is YFSETQ. Here the CDR3 reads CASSELAGNTGELFF. CDR3 in DNA: TGCGCCAGCAGCGAACTAGCGGGTAACACCGGGGAGCTGTTTTTT.

This clone was seen ten or more times. The J gene is TRBJ1-6, the V gene TRBV4-1, with D uncertain. With 0 bases removed from V and 0 bases from J, the gap between germline ends came to 9 bases. Germline CDR1 MGHRA, CDR2 YSYEKL. The CDR3 is made up of 17 amino acids. The CDR3 spells CASSQDIGSSYNSPLHF. The DNA of the CDR3 is TGCGCCAGCAGCCAAGATATCGGAAGCTCCTATAATTCACCCCTCCACTTT.

This clone has a count of ten or more. The chain employs TRBV5-4 and TRBJ2-3; 8 bases match TRBD1. Germline V lookup: CDR1 SGHNT, CDR2 YYREEE (reference sequence). CDR3 length equals 17 residues. J lost 0 bases, V lost 2 bases, and 8 bases had no gene match. Here the CDR3 reads CASSFGQGVTSTDTQYF. In DNA form, the CDR3 reads TGTGCCAGCAGCTTTGGACAGGGCGTTACTAGCACAGATACGCAGTATTTT.

This clone showed up many times. The chain uses TRBV7-9 and TRBJ2-2; 7 bases are a match to TRBD1. The CDR3 extends over 15 amino acids. J was trimmed by 2 bases and V by 4 bases; bases with no gene match: 4. Germline CDR1 reads SEHNR; CDR2 reads FQNEAQ (reference sequence). In DNA, the CDR3 is TGTGCCAGCAGCTGGGGACAGACAAACACCGGGGAGCTGTTTTTT. This encodes CASSWGQTNTGELFF.

A word on this clone: Possible read error: a much larger clone is one base away. This chain connects TRBV19 to TRBJ2-1; D is possibly TRBD1 (6 bases). Between the trimmed V and J ends, which lost 4 bases and 13 bases, there was a span of 29 bases. The CDR3 has 17 residues. Germline CDR1 reads LNHDA; CDR2 reads SQIVND (reference sequence). This CDR3 reads CASSRGFTWGPEETQFF. CDR3 in DNA: TGTGCCAGTAGTAGAGGCTTCACTTGGGGGCCCGAAGAGACCCAGTTCTTC.

Regarding this clone: Since the CDR3 does not end with the conserved phenylalanine or tryptophan, this likely comes from a read error. The chain recombines TRBV6-4 with TRBJ1-2; D not resolved. This CDR3 is 10 amino acids long. Looked up from germline, CDR1 is MRHNA and CDR2 is SNTAGT. The CDR3 sequence: CDSSIGGYTY. DNA for the CDR3: TGTGACAGCAGCATCGGTGGCTACACCTAC.

This clone was observed a few times. V is TRBV30 and J is TRBJ1-6; no clear D gene. Germline lookup yields CDR1 GTSNPN and CDR2 SVGIG (reference sequence). The CDR3 runs 16 residues. V was clipped by 0 bases and J by 6 bases, with 15 bases between them. CDR3 in DNA: TGTGCCTGGAGTGTGTGGCCCAATGAACCTAATTCACCCCTCCACTTT. This gives the protein CAWSVWPNEPNSPLHF.

This clone was detected only a few times. The chain joins TRBV7-2 to TRBJ2-2; 9 positions match TRBD2. Germline V gene lookup returns CDR1 SGHTA and CDR2 FQGNSA. V gave up 6 bases and J gave up 5 bases; unmatched junction bases: 7. This CDR3 spans 15 amino acids. DNA for the CDR3: TGTGCCAGCAGATGGCTAGCGGGAAATACCGGGGAGCTGTTTTTT. Protein product: CASRWLAGNTGELFF.